These T cell receptor beta chains were read from a single sample in a study of T cells in localized non-small cell lung cancer. Sequencing used immunoSEQ multiplex PCR; TCRdb keeps in-frame clones, though not all of them. The sample lists 65,000 to 95,000 clones, about three quarters occurring once. Source: PBMCs, taken before any cancer treatment. The receptors derive from a man between 40 and 70 years old with stage II squamous cell lung carcinoma. The CDR3 runs from the conserved cysteine through the conserved F or W. A D gene is named only where the DNA matches it firmly. Rows may omit the clone size; those that give it use once, few, many or a size class.

CDR3aa: CASSPHRLAPRRYNEQFF
CDR3nt: TGTGCCAGCAGCCCGCATCGACTAGCCCCGAGGAGATACAATGAGCAGTTCTTC
abundance: once
j_gene: TRBJ2-1
v_gene: TRBV7-8
d_gene: TRBD2

CDR3aa: CASSSENPLHF
CDR3nt: TGTGCCAGCAGTTCCGAAAATCCCCTCCACTTT
abundance: .
j_gene: TRBJ1-6
v_gene: TRBV2
d_gene: .

CDR3aa: CASSPLRTSYHEQYF
CDR3nt: TGTGCCAGTAGTCCACTCCGGACTAGCTACCACGAGCAGTACTTC
abundance: .
j_gene: TRBJ2-7
v_gene: TRBV19
d_gene: TRBD2

CDR3aa: CASSWTIATQYF
CDR3nt: TGTGCCAGCAGTTGGACTATTGCGACGCAGTATTTT
abundance: .
j_gene: TRBJ2-3
v_gene: TRBV27
d_gene: .

CDR3aa: CASSFGRGGSNQPQHF
CDR3nt: TGCGCCAGCAGCTTTGGGAGAGGGGGGAGCAATCAGCCCCAGCATTTT
abundance: .
j_gene: TRBJ1-5
v_gene: TRBV5-1
d_gene: .

CDR3aa: CSVTNGLAGVRNGELFF
CDR3nt: TGCAGCGTTACCAACGGACTAGCGGGAGTTCGAAACGGGGAGCTGTTTTTT
abundance: once
j_gene: TRBJ2-2
v_gene: TRBV29-1
d_gene: TRBD2

CDR3aa: CASSAGRAYEQYF
CDR3nt: TGTGCCAGCAGCGCGGGTAGGGCCTACGAGCAGTACTTC
abundance: .
j_gene: TRBJ2-7
v_gene: TRBV7-6
d_gene: .

CDR3aa: CASSARGPDGYTF
CDR3nt: TGTGCCAGCAGCGCCCGGGGACCGGATGGCTACACCTTC
abundance: .
j_gene: TRBJ1-2
v_gene: TRBV9
d_gene: .

CDR3aa: CASSWDPDSNTGELFF
CDR3nt: TGTGCCAGCAGCTGGGACCCGGACAGCAACACCGGGGAGCTGTTTTTT
abundance: .
j_gene: TRBJ2-2
v_gene: TRBV5-6
d_gene: .

CDR3aa: CASSLGSAGGSSYNEQFF
CDR3nt: TGTGCCAGCAGCCTAGGATCGGCGGGGGGCTCCTCCTACAATGAGCAGTTCTTC
abundance: .
j_gene: TRBJ2-1
v_gene: TRBV5-6
d_gene: TRBD2

CDR3aa: CASSEVGVYSNQPQHF
CDR3nt: TGTGCCAGCAGTGAAGTCGGAGTTTATAGCAATCAGCCCCAGCATTTT
abundance: few
j_gene: TRBJ1-5
v_gene: TRBV6-1
d_gene: .

CDR3aa: CASLWREGYEQYF
CDR3nt: TGTGCCAGCCTGTGGCGGGAGGGGTACGAGCAGTACTTC
abundance: .
j_gene: TRBJ2-7
v_gene: TRBV2
d_gene: TRBD2